This T cell receptor beta chain was captured by sequencing in a study of T cells expressing NK-cell markers (dated by TCRdb to the early 2020s). About the full investigation: Three sorted T-cell subsets (CD3+CD56+NKG2C+, CD3+CD56+NKG2C- and CD3+CD56-NKG2C+) from under ten donors had their TCR beta-chain repertoires profiled. The libraries were sequenced on Illumina HiSeq 2000/2500, MiSeq or NextSeq, producing 2 x 150 bp reads. All eight donors whose samples were sequenced were randomly selected healthy volunteers, three of them men and five women. Most of the eight sequenced donors were HCMV-seropositive and one was HCMV-seronegative. General study outcomes and caveats: Those dominant clonotypes were again the most abundant among CD3+CD56-NKG2C+ cells in several donors, at about 28.3-65%. Whether the expanded NKG2C-expressing T cell clones were specific for HCMV antigens remained unclear. In several donors, the dominant CD3+CD56+NKG2C+ clonotypes were among the top 10 CD8+ clonotypes and accounted for roughly 1.0-8% of CD8+ T cells.

To determine HCMV serostatus, a commercial ELISA kit was used to detect HCMV-specific IgG in serum. Ficoll density gradient centrifugation was used to isolate peripheral blood mononuclear cells from blood. As regards this clonotype: It has no known antigen specificity.

The data were produced on an Illumina HiSeq 2000. TCR beta cDNA libraries were made by 5'RACE template switching that added a universal primer site and unique molecular identifiers. cDNA synthesis was primed from the TCR beta constant segment and was followed by two successive PCR amplification steps. The study's own analysis went as follows. Reads were demultiplexed and grouped by UMI with MIGEC, and clonotypes were assembled and quantified with MiTCR. To exclude erroneous sequences, any TCR cDNA sequence not supported by at least two reads was discarded. The tcR package was used for downstream repertoire analysis, with clonotypes matched between fractions based on CDR3 nucleotide sequence plus V segment. VDJmatch was used to annotate antigen specificity against VDJdb, with one amino acid substitution in CDR3 permitted. TCRdb reprocessed the sequencing reads and holds a single record per CDR3 protein sequence, with no DNA. These V and J calls rely on TCRdb rather than the paper's analysis. The sample table on file contains some 300,000 distinct CDR3 sequences. The ten largest clonotypes hold about 0.39% of the sample.

The CDR3 has 16 amino acids, counting the end cysteine and phenylalanine. Nucleotide data are not available. CDR1 and CDR2, looked up from the germline V gene, are SGHDT and YYEEEE. The sequence links TRBV5-6 to TRBJ1-2. The source of this sequence is a man between 18 and 29 years old in good health. Donor details come from another sample of the same person, matched by shared clones. Sequencing used blood T cells: a sorted CD56 or NKG2C T cell subset, CD4+ or CD8+ T cells, or bulk PBMC T cells (not recorded which). CDR3 reads: CASSFVKGLPNYGYTF.